A single sample gave rise to the 21 T cell receptor beta chains below, sequenced in a study of cytomegalovirus exposure and HLA in healthy donors. The PCR made use of 60 Vbeta and 13 Jbeta primers. Some clones are missing from TCRdb's copy, which holds only in-frame ones; the method was immunoSEQ multiplex PCR. The data contain hundreds of thousands of clones, 76% of them singletons. Sample: PBMCs. These receptors were taken from a man between 18 and 35 years old in good health and CMV-seronegative.

This sequence joins TRBV28 and TRBJ2-7; 7 bases line up with TRBD1. V lost 6 bases and J lost 3; bases outside the gene matches: 5. This CDR3 contains 13 residues. Germline V lookup: CDR1 MDHEN, CDR2 SYDVKM. In nucleotides, the CDR3 is TGTGCCAGCAGCTCCCCAGGGGGCTACGAGCAGTACTTC. This codes for CASSSPGGYEQYF.

This clone was counted a single time. The chain combines TRBV25-1 with TRBJ2-2, with 9 bases identical to TRBD1. Germline V CDR1 and CDR2: MGHDK, SYGVNS. The CDR3 covers 17 residues. V shed 7 bases, J shed 0 bases, and the junction held 9 bases outside the gene matches. The DNA for the CDR3 is TGTGCCAGCACCGACAGGGGGTGGCCCTCGAACACCGGGGAGCTGTTTTTT. This translates into CASTDRGWPSNTGELFF.

The chain combines TRBV11-2 with TRBJ2-2, with 11 bases identical to TRBD2. Germline trimming cut 6 bases from V and 5 bases from J; bases unmatched to any gene: 5. CDR3 length: 15 residues. The germline V gene has CDR1 SGHAT and CDR2 FQNNGV. CDR3 coding DNA: TGTGCCAGCAGTGACATAGCGGGAGGGACCGGGGAGCTGTTTTTT. This translates into CASSDIAGGTGELFF.

V gene TRBV4-1 combines with J gene TRBJ1-2; TRBD1 matches 7 bases. The V gene's germline CDR1 is MGHRA and CDR2 YSYEKL. The CDR3 runs to 14 residues. Trimming at V came to 3 bases and at J to 6 bases, leaving 7 bases not matched to a gene. CDR3 protein: CASSQWARGDGYTF. For the CDR3, the DNA is TGCGCCAGCAGCCAGTGGGCCAGGGGGGATGGCTACACCTTC.

In its sample, this clone was seen once. The germline gene is not matched at one end of the junction; a read error may be the cause. This chain joins TRBV7-7 and TRBJ2-7, with 7 bases lining up with TRBD2. Looked up from germline, CDR1 is SSHAT and CDR2 is FNYEAQ (reference sequence). The CDR3 is 15 amino acids. DNA for the CDR3: TGTGCTAGCAGCTTAGCGCGGGGGAGAGACTACGAGCAGTACTTC. This encodes CASSLARGRDYEQYF.

This clone has just one count. The chain carries TRBV2 and TRBJ2-7; the match to TRBD1 covers 9 bases. This CDR3 is built from 14 residues. CDR1 SNHLY and CDR2 FYNNEI come from the germline V gene. The V and J ends lost 9 bases and 3 bases, in that order; junction bases with no gene match: 9. The CDR3 nucleotides are TGTGCCAGGGAGGCTCCGGGACAGGGCTACGAGCAGTACTTC. Protein product: CAREAPGQGYEQYF.

V and J are TRBV12-5 and TRBJ1-5, with a possible D match to TRBD1 (6 bases). The CDR3 contains 15 residues. With 5 bases removed from V and 4 bases from J, the gap between germline ends came to 15 bases. Per the germline V gene, CDR1 is LGHNT and CDR2 is FRNRAP. The CDR3 DNA is TGTGCTAGTGGTCAGGACAGACCCGCTAATCAGCCCCAGCATTTT. Its protein product is CASGQDRPANQPQHF.

This clone occurred a few times. V usage is TRBV21-1 and J usage is TRBJ2-7; the table calls TRBD1, which could not be checked here. TRBV21-1 is a pseudogene. The CDR3 is 15 residues long. CDR3 protein: CASSTGQGSSYEQYF. For the CDR3, the DNA is TGTGCCAGCAGCACGGGACAGGGTTCTTCCTACGAGCAGTACTTC.

The table lists this clone with a few counts. The genes are TRBV27 and TRBJ2-1, with 10 bases fitting TRBD2. Looked up from germline, CDR1 is MNHEY and CDR2 is SMNVEV (reference sequence). The CDR3 loop spans 14 amino acids. V lost 6 bases and J lost 4; bases outside the gene matches: 3. As DNA, the CDR3 is TGTGCCAGCAGCTTAGCGGGAGGATACAATGAGCAGTTCTTC. Translating gives CASSLAGGYNEQFF.

V gene TRBV5-1 combines with J gene TRBJ2-1, with 8 positions matching TRBD2. V shed 4 bases and J 8 bases; nucleotides not matched to a gene: 20. This CDR3 has 18 residues. CDR1 SGHRS and CDR2 YFSETQ come from the germline V gene. CDR3 bases: TGCGCCAGCAGCCGTATTAGCCCGGCCAGCGGGAGAATCGATGAGCAGTTCTTC. This sequence encodes CASSRISPASGRIDEQFF.

In its sample, this clone was seen once. The chain couples TRBV5-1 to TRBJ1-4; 7 positions match TRBD1. Germline CDR1 is SGHRS and CDR2 is YFSETQ. With 6 bases clipped from V and 5 bases from J, the junction kept 4 bases outside the gene matches. CDR3 size: 13 residues. The CDR3 coding sequence is TGCGCCAGCACACAGGGGTTAAATGAAAAACTGTTTTTT. Protein: CASTQGLNEKLFF.

This clone has just a few counts. The chain is built from TRBV25-1 and TRBJ2-7; 8 nucleotides align to TRBD1. This CDR3 spans 11 amino acids. Trimming removed 6 bases from V and 6 bases from J; junction bases left unmatched: 1. Germline lookup yields CDR1 MGHDK and CDR2 SYGVNS. CDR3: CASRQGGEQYF. Written as DNA, the CDR3 is TGTGCCAGCAGACAGGGGGGCGAGCAGTACTTC.

This clone was seen just once. The same CDR3 is also encoded by other DNA sequences in this sample. The J gene is TRBJ2-7, the V gene TRBV28, with 8 bases aligning to TRBD2. V gave up 4 bases and J gave up 2 bases; unmatched junction bases: 4. The CDR3 extends over 14 amino acids. Germline assignment: CDR1 MDHEN and CDR2 SYDVKM. The CDR3 sequence: CASSSLAGTYEQYF. The CDR3 DNA reads TGTGCCAGCAGTTCGTTAGCGGGGACCTACGAGCAGTACTTC.

Note on this clone: Within the sample, other DNA sequences also encode this same CDR3. The CDR3 DNA is TGTGCCAGTAGTACGGGACAGGGTTTCACTGAAGCTTTCTTT. Amino acid sequence: CASSTGQGFTEAFF. V gene TRBV19 combines with J gene TRBJ1-1; 9 bases match TRBD1. After removal of 4 bases from V and 4 bases from J, the junction contained 4 bases not matched to a gene. Germline V gene lookup returns CDR1 LNHDA and CDR2 SQIVND (reference sequence). This CDR3 has 14 amino acids. Using reference TRBV19 and TRBJ1-1 for the parts outside the CDR3, the full variable domain is DGGITQSPKYLFRKEGQNVTLSCEQNLNHDAMYWYRQDPGQGLRLIYYSQIVNDFQKGDIAEGYSVSREKKESFPLTVTSAQKNPTAFYLCASSTGQGFTEAFFGQGTRLTVV.

The rearrangement joins TRBV9 to TRBJ2-3; D not resolved. Trimming took off 0 bases at V and 6 bases at J, with 14 bases between the two ends. Per germline, CDR1 SGDLS and CDR2 YYNGEE. The CDR3 covers 15 residues. As DNA, the CDR3 is TGTGCCAGCAGCGTAGGGTATAGCTCTGGGGATACGCAGTATTTT. It is translated as CASSVGYSSGDTQYF.

The CDR3 region is CSVESGTARRNQETQYF. The CDR3 DNA reads as TGCAGCGTTGAATCCGGGACAGCGCGTCGAAACCAAGAGACCCAGTACTTC. This chain links TRBV29-1 with TRBJ2-5; 7 bases agree with TRBD1. Losses at the gene ends were 2 bases for V and 0 bases for J; bases not matched to a gene: 12. Germline V lookup: CDR1 SQVTM, CDR2 ANQGSEA. The length of the CDR3 is 17 residues.

The chain carries TRBV7-3 and TRBJ2-1, with 11 bases lining up with TRBD2. From germline, CDR1 is SGHTA and CDR2 FQGTGA. Trimming cost V 2 bases and J 4 bases; bases outside gene matches: 7. This CDR3 spans 17 amino acids. CDR3 DNA sequence: TGTGCCAGCAGCTTAGGGGCCGGGACTAGCGGTTACAATGAGCAGTTCTTC. As protein: CASSLGAGTSGYNEQFF.

This clone was counted a few times. The J gene is TRBJ1-1, the V gene TRBV27; no definite D call. Germline V gene lookup returns CDR1 MNHEY and CDR2 SMNVEV (reference sequence). With 4 bases removed from V and 7 bases from J, the gap between germline ends came to 7 bases. This CDR3 is 11 amino acids long. The CDR3 coding sequence is TGTGCCAGCAGTTCTACCTATGAAGCTTTCTTT. Protein sequence: CASSSTYEAFF.

This clone came up a few times. This chain uses TRBV25-1 with TRBJ1-4; D gene ambiguous. The V end was cut by 2 bases, the J end by 5 bases, with 9 bases between. The CDR3 contains 14 residues. The germline gives CDR1 MGHDK, CDR2 SYGVNS. CDR3 loop: CASSEGRGNEKLFF. Here the CDR3 DNA reads TGTGCCAGCAGTGAAGGCAGAGGAAATGAAAAACTGTTTTTT.

CDR3 coding DNA: TGCGCCAGCAGCCTTTTGGGAGGGGGGGCAGGAAAACTGTTTTTT. This encodes CASSLLGGGAGKLFF. The chain joins TRBV5-1 to TRBJ1-4; D possibly corresponds to TRBD1 (6 bases). Germline V gives CDR1 SGHRS, CDR2 YFSETQ. The length of the CDR3 is 15 residues. Trimming cost V 4 bases and J 10 bases, with 20 bases left between them.

This clone was counted between two and nine times. The rearrangement links TRBV4-2 to TRBJ2-2, with 14 bases matching TRBD2. CDR1 and CDR2 (germline): LGHNA, YNFKEQ. Trimming removed 4 bases from V and 6 bases from J; junction bases left unmatched: 1. The CDR3 spans 15 residues. The chain's CDR3 is CASSPGLAGAGELFF. As DNA, the CDR3 is TGTGCCAGCAGCCCGGGACTAGCGGGAGCCGGGGAGCTGTTTTTT.